These 20 T cell receptor beta chains came from one sample sequenced in a study of prognosis after radiotherapy for stage I lung cancer. Amplification of TCR beta CDR3 from genomic DNA used two-round multiplex PCR. The first round of PCR was done with primers that matched each TRBV and TRBJ gene. TCRdb reprocessed the multiplex PCR reads via MiXCR and lists one record per CDR3 protein. Among 25,000 to 35,000 distinct CDR3 sequences listed, roughly 40% were seen once. Sequences were derived from PBMCs, sampled before or after stereotactic body radiation therapy (not recorded which). These receptor sequences come from a donor over 45 with non-small cell lung cancer.

This rearrangement joins TRBV13 to TRBJ1-1; maybe TRBD1 (5 bases). The CDR3 covers 14 residues. CDR1 is PRHDT and CDR2 is FYEKMQ in the germline V gene (reference sequence). V gave up 5 bases and J gave up 3 bases, with 13 bases separating them. CDR3 bases: TGTGCCAGCAGCCACGTGGGGGGATACACTGAAGCTTTCTTT. It codes for CASSHVGGYTEAFF.

This clonotype was detected ten times or more. A much bigger clone sits one base away, suggesting this may be a read error. The rearrangement links TRBV6-2 or TRBV6-3 to TRBJ2-6; D not certain. CDR3 length equals 15 residues. Per germline, CDR1 MNHEY and CDR2 SVGEGT. Trimming removed 11 bases from V and 2 bases from J, with 16 bases in between. The CDR3 spells CAGKRVGPGANVLTF. Here the CDR3 DNA reads TGTGCCGGCAAACGAGTGGGCCCTGGGGCCAACGTCCTGACTTTC.

On this clonotype: Given a much more abundant clone one base away, this may be a read error. The chain recombines TRBV9 with TRBJ2-6, with a possible D match to TRBD1 (5 bases). CDR1 is SGDLS and CDR2 is YYNGEE in the germline V gene. The length of the CDR3 is 16 residues. CDR3: CASSADSSSGANFLTF. CDR3 nucleotide sequence: TGTGCCAGCAGCGCCGACTCCAGCTCTGGGGCCAACTTCCTGACTTTC.

There are many counts of this clonotype. The DNA of the CDR3 is TGTGCCATCAGTGAGGCCACCCGGACAGGGCGGAATGAGCAGTTCTTC. This sequence encodes CAISEATRTGRNEQFF. The V call is TRBV10-3, the J call TRBJ2-1; TRBD1 matches 8 bases. The germline CDR1 and CDR2 sequences are ENHRY and SYGVKD. The CDR3 spans 16 residues. J gave up 7 bases and V 2 bases, and 10 bases lay outside the gene matches.

The chain has TRBV20-1 and TRBJ2-5, with 10 bases fitting TRBD2. Germline-derived CDR1 and CDR2 are DFQATT and SNEGSKA (reference sequence). After removal of 1 base from V and 5 bases from J, the junction contained 7 bases not matched to a gene. This CDR3 is built from 15 residues. CDR3 loop: CSARGASGSTETQYF. The CDR3 nucleotides read TGCAGTGCTAGAGGGGCTAGCGGGAGTACGGAGACCCAGTACTTC.

This clonotype came up a few times. The chain carries TRBV13 and TRBJ1-1; 7 bases match TRBD1. The CDR3 has 15 amino acids. Trimming took 2 bases from V and 4 from J; bases not matched to a gene: 7. Germline lookup yields CDR1 PRHDT and CDR2 FYEKMQ (reference sequence). The CDR3 sequence is CASSLLGGGGTEAFF. In DNA form, the CDR3 reads TGTGCCAGCAGCTTATTAGGGGGCGGTGGCACTGAAGCTTTCTTT.

The sample holds many counts of this clonotype. V is TRBV24-1 and J is TRBJ2-7; tentatively, D is TRBD2 (5 bases). Germline CDR1 is KGHDR and CDR2 is SFDVKD. The CDR3 consists of 13 residues. Trimming took off 5 bases at V and 4 bases at J, with 11 bases between the two ends. The CDR3 loop is CATSGGPEYEQYF. For the CDR3, the DNA is TGTGCCACCAGTGGAGGGCCTGAGTACGAGCAGTACTTC.

The chain joins TRBV30 to TRBJ2-7, with 11 bases identical to TRBD2. The J segment lost 2 bases and the V segment lost 5 bases, leaving 8 bases of the junction unmatched. The CDR3 sequence is 15 residues long. Germline V gene data show CDR1 as GTSNPN and CDR2 as SVGIG (reference sequence). In nucleotides, the CDR3 is TGTGCCTGGCCTAAGGGACTAGCGGAGGCCTACGAGCAGTACTTC. It codes for CAWPKGLAEAYEQYF.

This clonotype was seen a few times. Mismatch with germline at one junction end may stem from a read error. The genes are TRBV6-1 and TRBJ2-7; 9 bases map to TRBD2. Germline CDR1 reads MNHNS; CDR2 reads SASEGT. CDR3 length equals 16 residues. CDR3 in amino acids: CASSESGPAGGYEHYF. Written as DNA, the CDR3 is TGTGCCAGCAGTGAATCGGGTCCAGCGGGAGGTTACGAGCATTACTTC.

This clonotype appeared many times. The rearrangement joins TRBV24-1 to TRBJ2-5; D not certain. This CDR3 spans 13 amino acids. Trimming took off 3 bases at V and 2 bases at J, with 6 bases between the two ends. Germline CDR1 reads KGHDR; CDR2 reads SFDVKD. This CDR3 reads CATSDLVQETQYF. CDR3 nucleotide sequence: TGTGCCACCAGTGATCTGGTTCAAGAGACCCAGTACTTC.

Note on this clonotype: Germline and junction disagree at one end, which may indicate a read error. The chain links TRBV6-2 or TRBV6-3 to TRBJ2-7; D is unclear. The CDR3 covers 16 residues. The V gene's germline CDR1 is MNHEY and CDR2 SVGEGT. Here the CDR3 reads CASALTPESVGYEQYF. The CDR3 DNA follows: TGTGCCAGCGCCCTGACCCCGGAAAGTGTTGGATACGAACAGTACTTC.

This clonotype was observed at least ten times. The chain joins TRBV7-8 to TRBJ1-2; 8 bases are shared with TRBD1. Germline CDR1 and CDR2: SGHVS and FQNEAQ. Trimming at V came to 5 bases and at J to 8 bases, leaving 7 bases not matched to a gene. There are 13 residues in the CDR3. The CDR3 reads CASSLRTGLGYTF. The CDR3 nucleotides read TGTGCCAGCAGCCTTCGGACAGGGCTCGGCTACACCTTC.

The V call is TRBV24-1, the J call TRBJ2-2; D not resolved. V lost 2 bases and J 6 bases, leaving 12 bases between the germline ends. The CDR3 is 15 amino acids. The germline CDR1 and CDR2 sequences are KGHDR and SFDVKD. CDR3 coding DNA: TGTGCCACCAGTGATTATTCCCCCGGGTCCGGGGAGCTGTTTTTT. Translated, it gives CATSDYSPGSGELFF.

There are many counts of this clonotype. The J gene is TRBJ2-2, the V gene TRBV13; 9 nucleotides match TRBD1. The CDR3 is 16 residues long. Germline lookup yields CDR1 PRHDT and CDR2 FYEKMQ (reference sequence). Unmatched junction bases numbered 4, after V lost 2 bases and J lost 3 bases. The CDR3 loop reads CASSLWGDRDTGELFF. For the CDR3, the DNA is TGTGCCAGCAGCTTATGGGGGGACAGGGACACCGGGGAGCTGTTTTTT.

This clonotype was picked up many times. This sequence joins TRBV28 and TRBJ1-2; TRBD1 might be the D (6 bases). Germline CDR1 is MDHEN and CDR2 is SYDVKM. This CDR3 has 12 residues. Trimming removed 4 bases from V and 4 bases from J, with 7 bases in between. The CDR3 nucleotides are TGTGCCAGCAGTTCGGGGGCCTATGGCTACACCTTC. Translation gives CASSSGAYGYTF.

Turning to this clonotype: The CDR3 does not close with the conserved phenylalanine or tryptophan, likely indicating a read error. V gene TRBV20-1 combines with J gene TRBJ2-3; tentatively, D is TRBD2 (5 bases). Trimming cost V 6 bases and J 1 base, with 17 bases left between them. Germline V gene data show CDR1 as DFQATT and CDR2 as SNEGSKA (reference sequence). The CDR3 totals 15 residues. The CDR3 region has the DNA TGCAGTGCGGGCGACTATCTAAGCGGCACAGATACGCAGTATCTT. Its translation: CSAGDYLSGTDTQYL.

The J gene is TRBJ1-2, the V gene TRBV6-1; D gene unclear. Germline V gene data show CDR1 as MNHNS and CDR2 as SASEGT. CDR3 size: 12 residues. The V and J ends lost 6 bases and 1 base respectively, with 6 bases between them. CDR3 residues: CASRIFNYGYTF. The CDR3 DNA reads as TGTGCCAGCAGGATATTTAACTATGGCTACACCTTC.

The chain uses TRBV28 and TRBJ2-1; 10 positions agree with TRBD2. Looked up from germline, CDR1 is MDHEN and CDR2 is SYDVKM. The CDR3 contains 14 residues. V was clipped by 7 bases and J by 8 bases; unmatched bases: 8. CDR3 protein: CASIAGGNGDEQFF. The CDR3 nucleotides read TGTGCCAGCATAGCGGGGGGCAATGGCGATGAGCAGTTCTTC.

This clonotype has a count of ten or more. V gene TRBV7-3 combines with J gene TRBJ1-6, with D hard to call. V gave up 3 bases and J gave up 10 bases, with 10 bases separating them. Germline lookup yields CDR1 SGHTA and CDR2 FQGTGA. This CDR3 spans 13 amino acids. DNA of the CDR3: TGTGCCAGCAGCTTCAAGGTTAGCTCACCCCTCCACTTT. It encodes CASSFKVSSPLHF.

This clonotype was observed at least ten times. V and J are TRBV7-8 and TRBJ1-1; D gene uncertain. The CDR3 runs 16 residues. Trimming stripped 0 bases from V and 4 bases from J, with 15 bases between. Germline lookup yields CDR1 SGHVS and CDR2 FQNEAQ. Here the CDR3 DNA reads TGTGCCAGCAGCTTAGCTAACGGGGAGACCGCCACTGAAGCTTTCTTT. Protein product: CASSLANGETATEAFF.